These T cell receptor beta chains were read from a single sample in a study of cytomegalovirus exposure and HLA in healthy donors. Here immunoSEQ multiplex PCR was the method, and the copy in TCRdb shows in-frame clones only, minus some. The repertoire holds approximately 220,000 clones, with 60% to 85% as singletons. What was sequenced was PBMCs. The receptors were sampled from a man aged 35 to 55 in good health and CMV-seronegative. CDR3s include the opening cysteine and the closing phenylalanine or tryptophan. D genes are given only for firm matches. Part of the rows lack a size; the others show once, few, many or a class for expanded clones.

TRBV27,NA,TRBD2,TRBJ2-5,TGTGCCAGCAGTTCTAGCGGGACTACAGAGACCCAGTACTTC,CASSSSGTTETQYF
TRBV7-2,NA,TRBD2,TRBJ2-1,TGTGCCAGCAGCTACTGGGCGGGGGGGTTAAATGAGCAGTTCTTC,CASSYWAGGLNEQFF
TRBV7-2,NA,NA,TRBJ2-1,TGTGCCAGCAGCTTATTCGGCAGGGGTTCCTACAATGAGCAGTTCTTC,CASSLFGRGSYNEQFF
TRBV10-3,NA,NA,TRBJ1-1,TGTGCCATCAGACTAGACGTAACGAACACTGAAGCTTTCTTT,CAIRLDVTNTEAFF
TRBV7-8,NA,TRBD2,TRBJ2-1,TGTGCCAGCAGGAAACTTGGACTAGCGGACAATGAGCAGTTCTTC,CASRKLGLADNEQFF
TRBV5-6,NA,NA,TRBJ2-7,TGTGCCAAAATCTCGCTATACGAGCAGTACTTC,CAKISLYEQYF
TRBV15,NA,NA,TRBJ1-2,TGTGCCACCAGCAGAGATGAGGGCAACTATGGCTACACCTTC,CATSRDEGNYGYTF
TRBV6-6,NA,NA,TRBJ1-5,TGTGCCAGCAGTTACTCAGGGAGGGAGCAGCCCCAGCATTTT,CASSYSGREQPQHF
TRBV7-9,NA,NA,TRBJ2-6,TGTGCCAGCAGCTTAGGACAGCGCGCTGGGGCCAACGTCCTGACTTTC,CASSLGQRAGANVLTF
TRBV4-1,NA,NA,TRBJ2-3,TGCGCCAGCAGCCATGCTGGAGACCCTAGCACAGATACGCAGTATTTT,CASSHAGDPSTDTQYF
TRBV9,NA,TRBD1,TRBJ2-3,TGTGCCAGCAGCGTAGGACAGGGGGGGACAGATACGCAGTATTTT,CASSVGQGGTDTQYF
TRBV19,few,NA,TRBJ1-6,TGTGCCAGTAGTGCCACCGTTGAGGCGATCTTTTCACCCCTCCACTTT,CASSATVEAIFSPLHF
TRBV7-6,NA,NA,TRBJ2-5,TGTGCCAGCAGCTTATGGCCGGGAGAGAGGAATGCGGAGACCCAGTACTTC,CASSLWPGERNAETQYF
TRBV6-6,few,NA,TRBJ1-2,TGTGCCAGCAGTTACTCCAGGTATCCGGGAATGGGCTACACCTTC,CASSYSRYPGMGYTF
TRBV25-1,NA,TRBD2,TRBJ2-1,TGTGCCAGCAGTTCAGGGACTAGCGGGAGATGGAATGAGCAGTTCTTC,CASSSGTSGRWNEQFF
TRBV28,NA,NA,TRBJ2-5,TGTGCCAGCAGTTCAGGCGGCAGGGTTCAAGAGACCCAGTACTTC,CASSSGGRVQETQYF
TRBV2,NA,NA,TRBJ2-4,TGTGCCAGCAGCGTCACGGTTATTCAGTACTTC,CASSVTVIQYF
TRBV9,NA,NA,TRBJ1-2,TGTGCCAGCAGCGATGGGTTGGCGTTAGCTGGCTACACCTTC,CASSDGLALAGYTF
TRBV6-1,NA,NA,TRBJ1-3,TGTGCCAGCAGTGAAGCCGCGGGGGTAGGTCTCTCTGGAAACACCATATATTTT,CASSEAAGVGLSGNTIYF
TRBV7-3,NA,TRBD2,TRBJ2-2,TGTGCCAGCGGACTAGCGGGGGGATCGAACACCGGGGAGCTGTTTTTT,CASGLAGGSNTGELFF
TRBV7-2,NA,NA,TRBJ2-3,TGTGCCAGCAGCTCCAGGGGAGATACGCAGTATTTT,CASSSRGDTQYF
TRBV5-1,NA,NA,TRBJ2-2,TGCGCCAGCAGCTTGCAGGGAAACCCTGCCGGGGAGCTGTTTTTT,CASSLQGNPAGELFF
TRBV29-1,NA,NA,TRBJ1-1,TGCAGCGTTGATGGGTCTGGGGGGGCAGCTTTCTTT,CSVDGSGGAAFF
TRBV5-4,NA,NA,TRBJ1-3,TGTGCCAGCAGCTTGCAAAGGGGTCCAGGAAACACCATATATTTT,CASSLQRGPGNTIYF
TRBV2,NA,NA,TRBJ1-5,TGTGCCAGCACAGGGTATGGCAATCAGCCCCAGCATTTT,CASTGYGNQPQHF
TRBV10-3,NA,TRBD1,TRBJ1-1,TGTGCCATGGCACAGGGGGGAGCGAACACTGAAGCTTTCTTT,CAMAQGGANTEAFF
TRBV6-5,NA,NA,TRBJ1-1,TGTGCCAGCAGTTACCGTGAGATCACTGAAGCTTTCTTT,CASSYREITEAFF
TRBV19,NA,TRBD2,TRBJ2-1,TGTGCCAGTAAGATGTGGGAGGGCCCCTACAATGAGCAGTTCTTC,CASKMWEGPYNEQFF
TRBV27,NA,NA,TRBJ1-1,TGTGCCAGCAAACCAGACAGAGAGGAGAACACTGAAGCTTTCTTT,CASKPDREENTEAFF
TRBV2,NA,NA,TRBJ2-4,TGTGCCAGCAGTGAGAGGAACATTCAGTACTTC,CASSERNIQYF
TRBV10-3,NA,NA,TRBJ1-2,TGTGCCATCAGCGACAGGACGGCCGCAAACTATGGCTACACCTTC,CAISDRTAANYGYTF
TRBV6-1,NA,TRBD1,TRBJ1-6,TGTGCCAGCAGCGAAACAGGGGTAACTTCACCCCTCCACTTT,CASSETGVTSPLHF
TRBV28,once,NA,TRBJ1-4,TGTGCCAGCAGTAGGGGTGCAACTAATGAAAAACTGTTTTTT,CASSRGATNEKLFF
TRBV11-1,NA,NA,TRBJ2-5,TGTGCCAGCAGCTTGGATCCGGGACACCTCCAAGAGACCCAGTACTTC,CASSLDPGHLQETQYF
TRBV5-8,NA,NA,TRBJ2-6,TGTGCCAGCAGCAACTGGGCGCCCCCAGGGGCCAACGTCCTGACTTTC,CASSNWAPPGANVLTF
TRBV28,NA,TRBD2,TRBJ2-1,TGTGCCAGCAGCGAGGTGGCTAGCGGGAGGTCGGAGCAGTTCTTC,CASSEVASGRSEQFF
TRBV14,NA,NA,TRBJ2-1,TGTGCCAGCAGCCAGTACAGGGACCTTAGGCATGAGCAGTTCTTC,CASSQYRDLRHEQFF
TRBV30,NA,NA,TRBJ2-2,TGTGCCCGCAGGAACACCGGGGAGCTGTTTTTT,CARRNTGELFF
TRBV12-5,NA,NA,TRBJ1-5,TGTGCTAGTGGTTCCTCCGTGGGGAGGAGGCAGCCCCAGCATTTT,CASGSSVGRRQPQHF
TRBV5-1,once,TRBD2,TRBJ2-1,TGCGCCAGCAGCCAGTCACTAGCGGGAGAATACAATGAGCAGTTCTTC,CASSQSLAGEYNEQFF
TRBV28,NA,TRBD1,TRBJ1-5,TGTGCCAGCAAATTACGGGACAGGGGGATTTATCAGCCCCAGCATTTT,CASKLRDRGIYQPQHF
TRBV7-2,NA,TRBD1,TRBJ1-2,TGTGCCAGCAGCTCCAGACAGGGAAACTATGGCTACACCTTC,CASSSRQGNYGYTF
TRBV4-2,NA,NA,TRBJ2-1,TGTGCCAGCAGCTTGCCGGGGGACCCGGGAAATGAGCAGTTCTTC,CASSLPGDPGNEQFF
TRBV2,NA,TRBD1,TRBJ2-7,TGTGCCAGCAGTCTCGGGACAGGTTGGTCGTACGAGCAGTACTTC,CASSLGTGWSYEQYF
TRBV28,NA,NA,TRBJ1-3,TGTGCCAGCAGTTCCTCCTCTGGAAACACCATATATTTT,CASSSSSGNTIYF
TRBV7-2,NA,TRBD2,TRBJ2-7,TGTGCCAGCAGCCCAGACCTCACTAGCGGGATCACCTACGAGCAGTACTTC,CASSPDLTSGITYEQYF
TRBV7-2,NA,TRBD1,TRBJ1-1,TGTGCCAGCAGTGGACAGGGGACCACTGAAGCTTTCTTT,CASSGQGTTEAFF
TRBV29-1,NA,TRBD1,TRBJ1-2,TGCAGCGTGGTGGGGGGACAGCATGGCTACACCTTC,CSVVGGQHGYTF
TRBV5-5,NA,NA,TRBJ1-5,TGTGCCAGCAGCTTTATTGGGGAGTACGGCAATCAGCCCCAGCATTTT,CASSFIGEYGNQPQHF
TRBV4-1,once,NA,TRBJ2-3,TGCGCCAGCAGCCAAGATCCAGCGGGTTTCACAGATACGCAGTATTTT,CASSQDPAGFTDTQYF
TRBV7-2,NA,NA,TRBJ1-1,TGTGCCAGCAGCGCGGGACTGACTGAAGCTTTCTTT,CASSAGLTEAFF